The next 24 T cell receptor beta chains were all read from a single sample in a study of blood T cell repertoires in COVID-19. Assay: immunoSEQ multiplex PCR; the TCRdb copy retains only in-frame clones and omits some. In the table there are more than 250,000 clones, 90% of which are singletons. The sequenced material came from PBMCs or T cells enriched from blood (not recorded which). These receptor sequences come from a woman under 30 with acute COVID-19.

The V and J genes are TRBV6-5 and TRBJ1-1; D gene unclear. V gave up 2 bases and J gave up 0 bases, with 13 bases separating them. Germline V gene sequence: CDR1 MNHEY, CDR2 SVGAGI. This CDR3 is built from 16 residues. CDR3 sequence: CASSYGPQGMNTEAFF. The CDR3 bases are TGTGCCAGCAGTTACGGGCCCCAAGGCATGAACACTGAAGCTTTCTTT.

CDR3 DNA: TGTGCCACCAGTGACCTCCGGGACACAAGCTCCTACGAGCAGTACTTC. Residues: CATSDLRDTSSYEQYF. This chain uses TRBV24-1 with TRBJ2-7; TRBD1 might be the D (6 bases). V lost 4 bases and J 0 bases, leaving 15 bases between the germline ends. This CDR3 comprises 16 residues. The germline V gene has CDR1 KGHDR and CDR2 SFDVKD.

J is TRBJ2-1 and V is TRBV19; 9 bases map to TRBD2. Germline lookup yields CDR1 LNHDA and CDR2 SQIVND (reference sequence). The CDR3 consists of 13 residues. V lost 10 bases, J lost 8 bases, and 9 bases stayed unmatched. In nucleotides, the CDR3 is TGTGCCAAACCCGGGACTAGCTTCGATGAGCAGTTCTTC. It codes for CAKPGTSFDEQFF.

V usage is TRBV3-1 (or the pseudogene TRBV3-2) and J usage is TRBJ2-7, with 8 nucleotides matching TRBD2. There are 15 residues in the CDR3. V gave up 3 bases and J gave up 6 bases; unmatched junction bases: 10. From germline, CDR1 is LGHDT and CDR2 YNNKEL (reference sequence). The DNA for the CDR3 is TGTGCCAGCAGCCAGGGGGGGGGACTAGAGTTCGAGCAGTACTTC. Amino acids: CASSQGGGLEFEQYF.

The J gene is TRBJ2-7, the V gene TRBV7-9; 8 bases map to TRBD1. The germline CDR1 and CDR2 sequences are SEHNR and FQNEAQ (reference sequence). V shed 4 bases and J 0 bases; nucleotides not matched to a gene: 8. The CDR3 spans 16 residues. CDR3 sequence reads: CASSSYQQGDSYEQYF. The CDR3 nucleotides read TGTGCCAGCAGCTCGTATCAACAGGGGGACTCCTACGAGCAGTACTTC.

This clone has a count of ten or more. This chain connects TRBV13 to TRBJ2-7; unclear D gene. This CDR3 has 13 residues. Looked up from germline, CDR1 is PRHDT and CDR2 is FYEKMQ (reference sequence). Trimming left V 5 bases short and J 6 bases short, with 14 bases between. CDR3 DNA: TGTGCCAGCAGCCCGGTTCCTCTACGCGAGCAGTACTTC. Encoded protein: CASSPVPLREQYF.

This clone was seen a single time. This chain links TRBV4-1 with TRBJ1-3, with TRBD1 identical over 7 bases. Germline CDR1 MGHRA, CDR2 YSYEKL. J lost 0 bases, V lost 2 bases, and 7 bases had no gene match. The CDR3 consists of 17 residues. The CDR3 loop reads CASSQMTGYPSGNTIYF. CDR3 nucleotide sequence: TGCGCCAGCAGCCAAATGACAGGGTACCCCTCTGGAAACACCATATATTTT.

The chain has TRBV4-3 and TRBJ2-2; perhaps TRBD2 as D (6 bases). V lost 3 bases and J 1 base, leaving 18 bases between the germline ends. The CDR3 consists of 18 residues. CDR1 and CDR2 from the germline V gene are LGHNA and YSLEER. The DNA for the CDR3 is TGCGCCAGCAGCCAGTACCTCGGAAATAGCGGGAACACCGGGGAGCTGTTTTTT. It translates to CASSQYLGNSGNTGELFF.

The chain employs TRBV28 and TRBJ2-1, with D perhaps TRBD2 (5 bases). The V and J ends lost 6 bases and 6 bases respectively, with 15 bases between them. CDR1 is MDHEN, CDR2 SYDVKM, per germline. This CDR3 has 14 amino acids. This CDR3 reads CASRTWTQTNEQFF. The CDR3 nucleotides are TGTGCCAGCAGAACTTGGACTCAAACCAATGAGCAGTTCTTC.

The rearrangement links TRBV4-1 to TRBJ2-7, with TRBD2 matching 14 bases. With V trimmed by 2 bases and J by 4 bases, 4 bases remained unmatched. The length of the CDR3 is 16 residues. Germline V lookup: CDR1 MGHRA, CDR2 YSYEKL. CDR3 region: CASSQQGTSGSYEQYF. The CDR3 coding sequence is TGCGCCAGCAGCCAACAAGGGACTAGCGGGAGTTACGAGCAGTACTTC.

The chain recombines TRBV2 with TRBJ2-2; D call uncertain. The CDR3 covers 15 residues. Trimming shortened V by 4 bases and J by 3 bases, and 12 bases separated the two germline ends. CDR1 and CDR2 from the germline V gene are SNHLY and FYNNEI. The CDR3 loop is CASSVPPGHTGELFF. CDR3 bases: TGTGCCAGCAGTGTACCTCCAGGCCACACCGGGGAGCTGTTTTTT.

Concerning this clone: This same CDR3 is encoded by further DNA sequences in the sample. The chain carries TRBV15 and TRBJ1-1, with D maybe TRBD1 (5 bases). Germline CDR1 is LNHNV and CDR2 is YYDKDF (reference sequence). V lost 0 bases to trimming and J lost 2 bases, with 10 bases between them. There are 15 residues in the CDR3. CDR3 DNA sequence: TGTGCCACCAGCAGAGACGGCAGGGTCAACACTGAAGCTTTCTTT. This translates into CATSRDGRVNTEAFF. Combining the CDR3 with reference TRBV15 and TRBJ1-1 gives the whole variable domain DAMVIQNPRYQVTQFGKPVTLSCSQTLNHNVMYWYQQKSSQAPKLLFHYYDKDFNNEADTPDNFQSRRPNTSFCFLDIRSPGLGDTAMYLCATSRDGRVNTEAFFGQGTRLTVV.

The V gene is TRBV5-8, the J gene TRBJ2-3; 7 bases are shared with TRBD1. The germline V gene has CDR1 SGHTS and CDR2 YDEGEE. CDR3 length equals 16 residues. Trimming took 3 bases from V and 2 from J; bases not matched to a gene: 9. The CDR3 loop is CASSSGTVGHTDTQYF. As DNA, the CDR3 is TGTGCCAGCAGCTCAGGGACAGTGGGCCACACAGATACGCAGTATTTT.

This clone was detected only once. Other nucleotide sequences from this sample produce the same CDR3. V is TRBV7-2 and J is TRBJ1-5; 8 bases are shared with TRBD1. The CDR3 contains 14 residues. Trimming removed 5 bases from V and 4 bases from J; junction bases left unmatched: 4. CDR1 is SGHTA and CDR2 is FQGNSA in the germline V gene. The CDR3 here is CASSPGQGNQPQHF. DNA for the CDR3: TGTGCCAGCAGCCCAGGACAGGGTAATCAGCCCCAGCATTTT.

The V call is TRBV7-9, the J call TRBJ2-7; 8 bases fit TRBD1. The germline V gene has CDR1 SEHNR and CDR2 FQNEAQ (reference sequence). J gave up 5 bases and V 5 bases, and 5 bases lay outside the gene matches. There are 13 residues in the CDR3. Here the CDR3 reads CASSRGQGDEQYF. The CDR3 DNA is TGTGCCAGCAGCCGCGGACAGGGAGACGAGCAGTACTTC.

The gene calls are TRBV6-5 and TRBJ2-3; weak D call: TRBD2 (5 bases). The germline gives CDR1 MNHEY, CDR2 SVGAGI. V lost 5 bases, J lost 11 bases, and 11 bases lay in between. CDR3 length equals 11 residues. CDR3 coding DNA: TGTGCCAGCAGTACATGGACTGAGCAGTATTTT. This gives the protein CASSTWTEQYF.

The chain couples TRBV7-2 to TRBJ2-1; D gene uncertain. Germline assignment: CDR1 SGHTA and CDR2 FQGNSA. Trimming cost V 5 bases and J 2 bases, with 13 bases left between them. There are 15 residues in the CDR3. CDR3 bases: TGTGCCAGCAGCCCCTCCGCGGAACCCTACAATGAGCAGTTCTTC. It codes for CASSPSAEPYNEQFF.

This clone has a handful of counts. The rearrangement joins TRBV11-2 to TRBJ2-7; 11 bases map to TRBD2. Germline V gene data show CDR1 as SGHAT and CDR2 as FQNNGV. V dropped 6 bases and J dropped 4; count of bases not matched to a gene: 11. This CDR3 contains 16 residues. The CDR3 spells CASSWTPGLADYEQYF. CDR3 bases: TGTGCCAGCAGTTGGACTCCGGGACTAGCGGATTACGAGCAGTACTTC.

The J gene is TRBJ2-1, the V gene TRBV13; no definite D call. V lost 6 bases, J lost 2 bases, and 14 bases lay in between. The CDR3 consists of 15 residues. CDR1 is PRHDT and CDR2 is FYEKMQ in the germline V gene (reference sequence). The CDR3 loop reads CASRRSWRAYNEQFF. In DNA form, the CDR3 reads TGTGCCAGCAGACGTAGCTGGCGAGCCTACAATGAGCAGTTCTTC.

The chain links TRBV7-6 to TRBJ2-7, with a tentative D call TRBD2 (6 bases). Per the germline V gene, CDR1 is SGHVS and CDR2 is FNYEAQ. V was clipped by 2 bases and J by 7 bases, with 24 bases between them. This CDR3 is built from 17 residues. The CDR3 nucleotides read TGTGCCAGCAGCTTACAGCCCGGGACTGGAGGAGCGGCAGAGCAGTACTTC. Translated, it gives CASSLQPGTGGAAEQYF.

The V gene is TRBV27, the J gene TRBJ2-5; 7 positions match TRBD1. Germline V gene data show CDR1 as MNHEY and CDR2 as SMNVEV (reference sequence). CDR3 size: 16 residues. V shed 2 bases and J 2 bases; nucleotides not matched to a gene: 8. The CDR3 DNA reads as TGTGCCAGCAGTTTAGGGACAGCTCCTAATCAAGAGACCCAGTACTTC. It is translated as CASSLGTAPNQETQYF.

The chain carries TRBV19 and TRBJ2-2, with TRBD2 matching over 11 bases. Germline CDR1 LNHDA, CDR2 SQIVND (reference sequence). The CDR3 sequence is 17 residues long. V trimming: 4 bases; J trimming: 1 base; junction bases outside the gene matches: 5. In DNA, the CDR3 is TGTGCCAGTAGTAATCCCCTAGCGGGGGGGAACACCGGGGAGCTGTTTTTT. Translating gives CASSNPLAGGNTGELFF.

The chain is built from TRBV7-9 and TRBJ1-4, with D possibly being TRBD1 (5 bases). The germline V gene encodes CDR1 SEHNR and CDR2 FQNEAQ (reference sequence). The V and J ends lost 2 bases and 3 bases respectively, with 13 bases between them. This CDR3 spans 16 amino acids. The CDR3 region has the DNA TGTGCCAGCAGCTTAACCGGGGGAATTGCTAATGAAAAACTGTTTTTT. This sequence encodes CASSLTGGIANEKLFF.

The chain links TRBV5-4 to TRBJ1-4; D uncertain. The CDR3 is 16 residues long. CDR1 is SGHNT, CDR2 YYREEE, per germline (reference sequence). Trimming removed 1 base at V and 0 bases at J, with 10 bases between. CDR3 nucleotides: TGTGCCAGCAGCTTGTCGGGTTTAGCAACTAATGAAAAACTGTTTTTT. Translated: CASSLSGLATNEKLFF.